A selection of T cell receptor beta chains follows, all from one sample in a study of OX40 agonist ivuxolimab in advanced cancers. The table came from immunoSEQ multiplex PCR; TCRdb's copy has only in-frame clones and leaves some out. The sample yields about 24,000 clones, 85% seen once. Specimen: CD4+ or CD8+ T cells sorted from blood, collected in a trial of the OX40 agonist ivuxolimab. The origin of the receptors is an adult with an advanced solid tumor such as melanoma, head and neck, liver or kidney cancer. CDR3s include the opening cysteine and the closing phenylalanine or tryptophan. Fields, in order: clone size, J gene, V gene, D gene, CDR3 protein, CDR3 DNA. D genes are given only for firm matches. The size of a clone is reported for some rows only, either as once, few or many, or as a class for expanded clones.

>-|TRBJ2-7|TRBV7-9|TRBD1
CASSSRDRRSYEQYF
TGTGCCAGCAGCTCCCGGGACAGGAGATCCTACGAGCAGTACTTC
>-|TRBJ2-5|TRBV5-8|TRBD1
CASSLAGTGVGETQYF
TGTGCCAGCAGCTTAGCCGGGACAGGGGTAGGAGAGACCCAGTACTTC
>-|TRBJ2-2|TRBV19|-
CASSIRQGNAGELFF
TGTGCCAGTAGTATTAGGCAGGGTAACGCCGGGGAGCTGTTTTTT
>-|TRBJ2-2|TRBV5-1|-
CASSFAGSTGELFF
TGCGCCAGCAGCTTCGCAGGGTCCACCGGGGAGCTGTTTTTT
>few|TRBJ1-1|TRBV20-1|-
CSARGATEAFF
TGCAGTGCTAGAGGGGCCACTGAAGCTTTCTTT
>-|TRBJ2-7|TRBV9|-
CASPGHHPLYEQYF
TGTGCCAGCCCGGGACACCATCCCCTCTACGAGCAGTACTTC
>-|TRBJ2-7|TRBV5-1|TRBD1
CASSLRGGRSYEQYF
TGCGCCAGCAGCCTCCGAGGGGGCCGCTCCTACGAGCAGTACTTC
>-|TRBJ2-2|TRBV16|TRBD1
CASSHGTGAGELFF
TGTGCCAGCAGCCATGGGACAGGGGCCGGGGAGCTGTTTTTT
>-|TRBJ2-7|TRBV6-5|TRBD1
CASSYGTGTMDGQYF
TGTGCCAGCAGTTACGGGACAGGGACCATGGATGGGCAGTACTTC
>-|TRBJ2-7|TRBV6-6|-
CASSYALGEQYF
TGTGCCAGCAGTTACGCCCTGGGCGAGCAGTACTTC
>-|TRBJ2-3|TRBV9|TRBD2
CASSAGGSHRDTQYF
TGTGCCAGCAGTGCCGGGGGGTCCCACAGAGATACGCAGTATTTT
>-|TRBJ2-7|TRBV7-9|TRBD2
CASSLGSGRAVEQYF
TGTGCCAGCAGCTTAGGTAGCGGGAGGGCCGTCGAGCAGTACTTC
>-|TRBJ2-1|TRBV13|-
CATGTRGGPLYNEQFF
TGTGCCACCGGGACCCGCGGGGGCCCTCTATACAATGAGCAGTTCTTC
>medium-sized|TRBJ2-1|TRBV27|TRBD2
CASSLEAQQSGAEQFF
TGTGCCAGCAGTTTGGAAGCCCAACAGAGCGGGGCGGAGCAGTTCTTC
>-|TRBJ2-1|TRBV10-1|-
CASSESDEQFF
TGCGCCAGCAGTGAGTCCGATGAGCAGTTCTTC
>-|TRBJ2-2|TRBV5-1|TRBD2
CASSLDVAGFGELFF
TGCGCCAGCAGCTTGGACGTAGCGGGGTTCGGGGAGCTGTTTTTT
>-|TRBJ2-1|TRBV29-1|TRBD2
CSVESLAGAVSSYNEQFF
TGCAGCGTTGAATCCCTAGCGGGGGCCGTGAGCTCCTACAATGAGCAGTTCTTC
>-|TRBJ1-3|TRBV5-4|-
CASSLAGGLGNTIYF
TGTGCCAGCAGCTTGGCCGGGGGGCTTGGAAACACCATATATTTT
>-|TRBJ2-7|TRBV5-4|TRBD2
CASSLLAGESYEQYF
TGTGCCAGCAGCTTGCTAGCGGGGGAATCCTACGAGCAGTACTTC
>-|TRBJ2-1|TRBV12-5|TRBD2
CASGLTSGGSSYNEQFF
TGTGCTAGTGGTTTGACTAGCGGGGGGAGCTCCTACAATGAGCAGTTCTTC
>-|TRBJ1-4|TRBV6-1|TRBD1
CASSLTGRYEKLFF
TGTGCCAGCAGTTTGACAGGGAGATATGAAAAACTGTTTTTT
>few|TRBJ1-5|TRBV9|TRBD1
CASSADGQGNQPQHF
TGTGCCAGCAGCGCAGACGGACAGGGGAATCAGCCCCAGCATTTT
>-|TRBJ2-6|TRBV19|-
CASSQRRGQGIIAGANVLTF
TGTGCCAGTAGCCAACGTCGGGGGCAGGGGATCATAGCTGGGGCCAACGTCCTGACTTTC
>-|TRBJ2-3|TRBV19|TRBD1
CASIGTGLDTQYF
TGTGCCAGTATTGGGACAGGGCTGGATACGCAGTATTTT
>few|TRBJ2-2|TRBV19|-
CASSNEGRTNTGELFF
TGTGCCAGTAGCAACGAGGGACGGACGAACACCGGGGAGCTGTTTTTT
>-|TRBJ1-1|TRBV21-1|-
CASSKKAGSLTEAFF
TGTGCCAGCAGCAAAAAGGCAGGGTCGTTGACTGAAGCTTTCTTT
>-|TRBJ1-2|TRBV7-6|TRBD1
CASSSDRANYGYTF
TGTGCCAGCAGCTCAGACAGGGCAAACTATGGCTACACCTTC
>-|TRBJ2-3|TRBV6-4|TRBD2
CASSTSGGATDTQYF
TGTGCCAGCAGTACTAGCGGGGGGGCCACAGATACGCAGTATTTT
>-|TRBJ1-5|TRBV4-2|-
CASSQDLGREWPQHF
TGTGCCAGCAGCCAAGATTTAGGGCGTGAGTGGCCCCAGCATTTT
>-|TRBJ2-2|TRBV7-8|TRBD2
CASSFRTGGGWSGELFF
TGTGCCAGCAGCTTTCGGACGGGGGGAGGGTGGTCCGGGGAGCTGTTTTTT
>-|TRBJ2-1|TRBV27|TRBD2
CASSGTSNEQFF
TGTGCCAGCAGTGGGACTAGCAATGAGCAGTTCTTC
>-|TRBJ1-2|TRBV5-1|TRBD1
CASSGGQIYGYTF
TGCGCCAGCAGCGGGGGACAGATCTATGGCTACACCTTC
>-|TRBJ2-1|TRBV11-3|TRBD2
CASSFALAGEQFF
TGTGCCAGCAGCTTCGCACTAGCGGGTGAGCAGTTCTTC
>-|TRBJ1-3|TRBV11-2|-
CASRLGVNTIYF
TGTGCCAGCAGGCTGGGGGTGAACACCATATATTTT
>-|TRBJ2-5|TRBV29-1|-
CSVAFYKSVTVAETQYF
TGCAGCGTTGCGTTTTATAAGAGTGTAACGGTCGCTGAGACCCAGTACTTC
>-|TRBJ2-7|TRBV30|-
CAWSGGLGDEQYF
TGTGCCTGGAGCGGAGGCTTAGGGGACGAGCAGTACTTC
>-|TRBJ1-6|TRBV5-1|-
CASSLAPINNSPLHF
TGCGCCAGCAGCTTGGCCCCAATCAATAATTCACCCCTCCACTTT
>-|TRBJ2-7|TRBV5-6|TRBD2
CASSPRGGRGEQYF
TGTGCCAGCAGCCCACGCGGGGGGCGGGGGGAGCAGTACTTC
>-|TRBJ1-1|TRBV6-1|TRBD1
CASSETTGGQTEAFF
TGTGCCAGCAGTGAAACTACAGGGGGCCAAACTGAAGCTTTCTTT
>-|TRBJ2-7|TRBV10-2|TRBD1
CASSESNHRGLWYEQYF
TGCGCCAGCAGTGAGTCCAACCACAGGGGTCTTTGGTACGAGCAGTACTTC
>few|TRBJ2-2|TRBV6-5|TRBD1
CASSVDRGIGELFF
TGTGCCAGCAGTGTCGACAGGGGGATCGGGGAGCTGTTTTTT
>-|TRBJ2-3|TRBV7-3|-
CASSIDKGTDTQYF
TGTGCCAGCAGCATCGACAAGGGGACAGATACGCAGTATTTT
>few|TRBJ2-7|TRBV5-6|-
CASSYYSLEQYF
TGTGCCAGCAGCTACTACAGCCTCGAGCAGTACTTC
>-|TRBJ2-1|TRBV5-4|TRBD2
CASSPKLAQNEQFF
TGTGCCAGCAGCCCTAAACTAGCGCAGAATGAGCAGTTCTTC
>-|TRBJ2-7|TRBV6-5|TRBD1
CASSYPGGNDEQYF
TGTGCCAGCAGTTACCCAGGGGGCAACGACGAGCAGTACTTC
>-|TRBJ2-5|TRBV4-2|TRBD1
CASSQISGQGVSETQYF
TGTGCCAGCAGCCAGATATCGGGACAGGGGGTATCAGAGACCCAGTACTTC
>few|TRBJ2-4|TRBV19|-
CASSIPLGGVDIQYF
TGTGCCAGTAGTATCCCTCTCGGCGGGGTTGACATTCAGTACTTC
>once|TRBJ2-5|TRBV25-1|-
CASSELRAGSLLETQYF
TGTGCCAGCAGTGAATTGCGGGCAGGGTCCCTTCTCGAGACCCAGTACTTC
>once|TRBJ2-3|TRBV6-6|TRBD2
CASIPTGLVGDTQYF
TGTGCCAGCATCCCTACGGGACTAGTGGGAGATACGCAGTATTTT
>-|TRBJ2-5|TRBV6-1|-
CASSAGRAHDF
TGTGCCAGCAGTGCGGGAAGGGCTCACGACTTC
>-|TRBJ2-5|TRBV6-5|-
CASSYSGDHKTQYF
TGTGCCAGCAGTTACTCAGGGGACCACAAGACCCAGTACTTC
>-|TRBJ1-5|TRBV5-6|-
CASSLVGSDQPQHF
TGTGCCAGCAGCTTGGTAGGGAGCGATCAGCCCCAGCATTTT